The present T cell receptor beta chain was sequenced within a study of CD4 T cells in relation to SARS-CoV-2 and coronaviruses. The study, taken as a whole, reports: In roughly 61% of donors, memory CD4+ clonotypes crossrecognized SARS-CoV-2 and at least one common cold coronavirus spike. Crossreactivity was assessed only for spike protein, not other viral proteins.

Germline assignment: CDR1 MGHRA and CDR2 YSYEKL. The CDR3 is 13 amino acids. Trimming removed 3 bases at V and 4 bases at J, with 9 bases between. Unexposed donor CD4+ T cells date from about 2011-2019, before the COVID-19 pandemic. The cells were cultured for about ten days before CD4+ T cells were isolated. Details on this clone: What it recognizes is unknown.

The method was immunoSEQ multiplex PCR; TCRdb's version includes in-frame clones alone and lacks a portion of them. The sample shows more than 15,000 clones, around 67% of them seen only once. The chain carries TRBV4-1 and TRBJ1-2; no clear D gene. Sequencing used CD4+ T cells from PBMCs, cultured in vitro. The sequence was collected from a human donor in good health. CDR3 DNA: TGCGCCAGCAGCCATATGGGCCCCTATGGCTACACCTTC. This sequence encodes CASSHMGPYGYTF.